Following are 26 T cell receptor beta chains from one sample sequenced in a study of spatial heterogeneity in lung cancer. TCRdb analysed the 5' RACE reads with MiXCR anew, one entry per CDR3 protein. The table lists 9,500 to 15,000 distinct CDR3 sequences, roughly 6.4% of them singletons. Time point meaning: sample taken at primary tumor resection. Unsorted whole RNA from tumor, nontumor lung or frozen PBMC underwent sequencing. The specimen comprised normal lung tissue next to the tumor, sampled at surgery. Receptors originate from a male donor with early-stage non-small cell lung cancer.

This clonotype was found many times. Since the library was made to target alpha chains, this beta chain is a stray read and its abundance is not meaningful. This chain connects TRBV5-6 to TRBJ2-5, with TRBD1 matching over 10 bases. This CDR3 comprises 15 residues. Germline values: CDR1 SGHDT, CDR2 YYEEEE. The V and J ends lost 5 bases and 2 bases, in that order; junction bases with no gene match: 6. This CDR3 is CASRAPGQGQETQYF. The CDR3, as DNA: TGTGCCAGCAGGGCCCCGGGACAGGGGCAAGAGACCCAGTACTTC. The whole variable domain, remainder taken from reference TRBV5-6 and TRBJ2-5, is DAGVTQSPTHLIKTRGQQVTLRCSPKSGHDTVSWYQQALGQGPQFIFQYYEEEERQRGNFPDRFSGHQFPNYSSELNVNALLLGDSALYLCASRAPGQGQETQYFGPGTRLLVL.

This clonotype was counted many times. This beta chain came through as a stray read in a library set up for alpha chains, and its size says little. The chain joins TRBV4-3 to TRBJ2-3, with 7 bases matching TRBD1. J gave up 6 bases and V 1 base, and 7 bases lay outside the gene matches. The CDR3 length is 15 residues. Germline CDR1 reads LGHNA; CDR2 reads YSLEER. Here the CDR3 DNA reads TGCGCCAGCAGCCAAGTGACAGGGAGATTCGATACGCAGTATTTT. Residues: CASSQVTGRFDTQYF.

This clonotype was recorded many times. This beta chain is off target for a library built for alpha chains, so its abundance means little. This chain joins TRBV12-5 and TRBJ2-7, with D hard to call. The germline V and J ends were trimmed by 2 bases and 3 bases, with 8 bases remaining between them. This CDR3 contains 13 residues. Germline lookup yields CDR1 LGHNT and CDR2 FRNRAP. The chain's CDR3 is CASGLTTSYEQYF. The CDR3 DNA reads TGTGCTAGTGGTTTGACGACGAGCTACGAGCAGTACTTC.

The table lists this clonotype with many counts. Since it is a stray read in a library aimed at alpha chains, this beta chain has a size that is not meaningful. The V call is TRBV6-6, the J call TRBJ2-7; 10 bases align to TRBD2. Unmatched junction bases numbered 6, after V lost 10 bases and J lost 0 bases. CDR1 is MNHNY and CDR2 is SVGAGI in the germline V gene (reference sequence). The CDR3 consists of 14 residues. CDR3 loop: CATSSSGSSYEQYF. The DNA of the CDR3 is TGTGCCACGAGCTCTAGCGGGAGCTCCTACGAGCAGTACTTC.

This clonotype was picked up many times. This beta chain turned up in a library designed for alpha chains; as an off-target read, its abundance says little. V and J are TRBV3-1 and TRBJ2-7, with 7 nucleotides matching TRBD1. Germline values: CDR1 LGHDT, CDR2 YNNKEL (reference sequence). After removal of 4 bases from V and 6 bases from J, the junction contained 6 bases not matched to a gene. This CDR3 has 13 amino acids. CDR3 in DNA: TGTGCCAGCAGCCTGTACCGGGACAGCGAGCAGTACTTC. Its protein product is CASSLYRDSEQYF.

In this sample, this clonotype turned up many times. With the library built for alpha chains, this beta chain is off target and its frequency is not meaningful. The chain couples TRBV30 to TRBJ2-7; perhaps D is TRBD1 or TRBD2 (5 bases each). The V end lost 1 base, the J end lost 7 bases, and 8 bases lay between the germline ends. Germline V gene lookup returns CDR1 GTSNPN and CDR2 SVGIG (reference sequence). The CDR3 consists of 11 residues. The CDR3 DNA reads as TGTGCCTGGAGTGGGGGGTCGGAGCAGTACTTC. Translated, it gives CAWSGGSEQYF.

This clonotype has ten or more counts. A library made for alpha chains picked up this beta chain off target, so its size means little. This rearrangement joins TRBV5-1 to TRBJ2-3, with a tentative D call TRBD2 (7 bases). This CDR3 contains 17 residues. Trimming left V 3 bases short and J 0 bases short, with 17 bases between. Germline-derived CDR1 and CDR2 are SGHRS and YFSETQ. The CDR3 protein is CASSWGGQGPSTDTQYF. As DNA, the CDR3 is TGCGCCAGCAGCTGGGGGGGCCAGGGGCCTAGCACAGATACGCAGTATTTT. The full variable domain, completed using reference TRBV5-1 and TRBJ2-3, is KAGVTQTPRYLIKTRGQQVTLSCSPISGHRSVSWYQQTPGQGLQFLFEYFSETQRNKGNFPGRFSGRQFSNSRSEMNVSTLELGDSALYLCASSWGGQGPSTDTQYFGPGTRLTVL.

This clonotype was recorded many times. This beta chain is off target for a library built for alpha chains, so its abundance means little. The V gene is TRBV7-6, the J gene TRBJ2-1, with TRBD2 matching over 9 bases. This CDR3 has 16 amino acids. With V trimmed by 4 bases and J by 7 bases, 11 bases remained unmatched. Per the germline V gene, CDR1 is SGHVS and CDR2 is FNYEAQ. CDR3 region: CASSSSGTRGLNEQFF. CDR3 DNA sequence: TGTGCCAGCAGCTCTAGCGGGACCCGGGGCCTTAATGAGCAGTTCTTC.

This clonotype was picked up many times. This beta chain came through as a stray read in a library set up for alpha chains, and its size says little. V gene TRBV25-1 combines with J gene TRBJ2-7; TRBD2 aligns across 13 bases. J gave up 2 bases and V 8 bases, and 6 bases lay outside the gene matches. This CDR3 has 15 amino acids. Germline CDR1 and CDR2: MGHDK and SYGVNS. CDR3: CASQKGLAGAYEQYF. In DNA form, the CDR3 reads TGTGCCAGCCAAAAAGGACTAGCGGGGGCCTACGAGCAGTACTTC.

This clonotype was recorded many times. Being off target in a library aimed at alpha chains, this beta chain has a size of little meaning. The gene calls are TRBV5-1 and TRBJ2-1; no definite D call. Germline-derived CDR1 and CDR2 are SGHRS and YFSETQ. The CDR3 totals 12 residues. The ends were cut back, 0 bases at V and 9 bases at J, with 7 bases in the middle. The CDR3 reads CASSLEESEQFF. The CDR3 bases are TGCGCCAGCAGCTTGGAGGAGAGTGAGCAGTTCTTC.

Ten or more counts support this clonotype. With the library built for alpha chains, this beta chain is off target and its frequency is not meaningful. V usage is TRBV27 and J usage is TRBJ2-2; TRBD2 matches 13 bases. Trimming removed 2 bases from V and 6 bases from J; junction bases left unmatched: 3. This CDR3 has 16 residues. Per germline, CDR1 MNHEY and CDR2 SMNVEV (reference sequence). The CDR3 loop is CASSLTLAGGPGELFF. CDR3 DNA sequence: TGTGCCAGCAGTTTAACACTAGCGGGAGGGCCCGGGGAGCTGTTTTTT.

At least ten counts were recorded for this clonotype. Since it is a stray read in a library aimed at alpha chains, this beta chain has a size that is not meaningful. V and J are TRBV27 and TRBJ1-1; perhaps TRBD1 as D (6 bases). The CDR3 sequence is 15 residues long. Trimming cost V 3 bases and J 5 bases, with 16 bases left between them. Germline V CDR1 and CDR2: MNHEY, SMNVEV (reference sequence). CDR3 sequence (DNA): TGTGCCAGCAGTTTTAATCCAGGGGTGTCAACTGAAGCTTTCTTT. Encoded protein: CASSFNPGVSTEAFF.

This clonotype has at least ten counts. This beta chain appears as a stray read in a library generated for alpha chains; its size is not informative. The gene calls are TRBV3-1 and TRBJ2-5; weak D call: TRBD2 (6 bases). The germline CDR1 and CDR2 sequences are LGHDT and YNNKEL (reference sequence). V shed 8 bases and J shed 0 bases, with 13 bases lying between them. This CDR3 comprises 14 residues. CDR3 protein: CASCPSADQETQYF. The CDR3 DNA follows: TGTGCCAGCTGTCCTAGCGCCGACCAAGAGACCCAGTACTTC.

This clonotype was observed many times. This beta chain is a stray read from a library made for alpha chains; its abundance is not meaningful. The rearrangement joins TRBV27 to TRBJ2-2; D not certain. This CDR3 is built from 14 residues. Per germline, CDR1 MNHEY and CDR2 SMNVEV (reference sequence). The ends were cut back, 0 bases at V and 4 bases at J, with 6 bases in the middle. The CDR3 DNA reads TGTGCCAGCAGTTTATCGTCCCCCACCGGGGAGCTGTTTTTT. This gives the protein CASSLSSPTGELFF.

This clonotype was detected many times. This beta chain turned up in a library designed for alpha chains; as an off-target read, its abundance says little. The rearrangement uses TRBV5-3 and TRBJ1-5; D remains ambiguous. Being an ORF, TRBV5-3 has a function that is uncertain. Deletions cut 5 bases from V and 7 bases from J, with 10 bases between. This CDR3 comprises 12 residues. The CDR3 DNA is TGTGCCAGAAGAGTTGGGGAACAGCCCCAGCATTTT. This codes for CARRVGEQPQHF.

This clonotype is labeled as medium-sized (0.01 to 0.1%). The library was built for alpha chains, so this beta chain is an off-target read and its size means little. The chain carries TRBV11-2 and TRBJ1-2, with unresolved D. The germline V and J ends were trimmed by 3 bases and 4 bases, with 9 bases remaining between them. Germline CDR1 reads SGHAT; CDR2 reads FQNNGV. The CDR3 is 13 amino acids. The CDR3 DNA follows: TGTGCCAGCAGCTTGCTGGAGTTCTATGGCTACACCTTC. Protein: CASSLLEFYGYTF. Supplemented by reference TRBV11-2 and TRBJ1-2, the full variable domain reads EAGVAQSPRYKIIEKRQSVAFWCNPISGHATLYWYQQILGQGPKLLIQFQNNGVVDDSQLPKDRFSAERLKGVDSTLKIQPAKLEDSAVYLCASSLLEFYGYTFGSGTRLTVV.

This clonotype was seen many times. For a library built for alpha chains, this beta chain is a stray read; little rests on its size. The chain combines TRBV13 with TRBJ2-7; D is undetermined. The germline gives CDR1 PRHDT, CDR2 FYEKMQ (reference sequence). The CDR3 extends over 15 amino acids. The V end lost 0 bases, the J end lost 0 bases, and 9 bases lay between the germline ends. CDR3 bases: TGTGCCAGCAGCTTAGGGGGAAATCCCTCCTACGAGCAGTACTTC. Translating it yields CASSLGGNPSYEQYF.

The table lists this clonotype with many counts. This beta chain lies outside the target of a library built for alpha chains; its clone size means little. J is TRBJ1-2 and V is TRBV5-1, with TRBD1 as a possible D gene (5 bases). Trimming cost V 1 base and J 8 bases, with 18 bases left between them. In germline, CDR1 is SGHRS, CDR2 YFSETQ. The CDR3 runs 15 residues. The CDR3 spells CASSLSSGTTGGYTF. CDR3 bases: TGCGCCAGCAGCTTGTCCTCCGGGACGACTGGGGGCTACACCTTC.

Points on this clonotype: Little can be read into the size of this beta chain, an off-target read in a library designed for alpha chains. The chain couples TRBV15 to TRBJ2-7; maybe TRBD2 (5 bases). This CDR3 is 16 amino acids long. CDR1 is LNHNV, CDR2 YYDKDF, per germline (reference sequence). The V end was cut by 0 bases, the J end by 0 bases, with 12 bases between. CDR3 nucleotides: TGTGCCACCAGCAGAGATGAAGCGGCGAGCTCCTACGAGCAGTACTTC. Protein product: CATSRDEAASSYEQYF.

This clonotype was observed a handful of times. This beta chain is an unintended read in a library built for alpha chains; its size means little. The CDR3 DNA is TGTGCCAGCAGTTTCCAGGGGGACACCGGGGAGCTGTTTTTT. Protein product: CASSFQGDTGELFF. The chain uses TRBV2 and TRBJ2-2, with 7 bases identical to TRBD1. There are 14 residues in the CDR3. J lost 3 bases, V lost 5 bases, and 3 bases had no gene match. Germline V gene sequence: CDR1 SNHLY, CDR2 FYNNEI.

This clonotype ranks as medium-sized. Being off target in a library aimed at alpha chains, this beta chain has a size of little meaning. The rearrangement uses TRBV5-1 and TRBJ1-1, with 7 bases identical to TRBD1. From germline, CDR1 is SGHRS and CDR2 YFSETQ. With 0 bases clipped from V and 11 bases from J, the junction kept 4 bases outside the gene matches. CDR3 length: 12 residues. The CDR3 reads CASSLGTGSAFF. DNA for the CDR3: TGCGCCAGCAGCTTGGGGACAGGCAGTGCTTTCTTT.

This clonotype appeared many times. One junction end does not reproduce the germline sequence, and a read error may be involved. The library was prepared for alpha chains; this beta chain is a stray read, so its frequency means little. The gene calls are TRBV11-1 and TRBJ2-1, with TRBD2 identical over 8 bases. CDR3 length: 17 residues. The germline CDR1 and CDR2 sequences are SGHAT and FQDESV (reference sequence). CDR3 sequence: CASSLAASSGNYNEQFF. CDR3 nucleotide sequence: TGTGCCAGCAGCCTAGCGGCTAGTAGCGGGAACTACAATGAGCAGTTCTTC.

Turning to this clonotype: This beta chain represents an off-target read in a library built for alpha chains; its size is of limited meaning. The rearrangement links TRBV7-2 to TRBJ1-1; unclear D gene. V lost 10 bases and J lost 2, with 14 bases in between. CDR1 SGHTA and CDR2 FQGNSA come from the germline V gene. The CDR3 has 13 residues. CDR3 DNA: TGTGCCATTCAAGGGCAGCAAAACACTGAAGCTTTCTTT. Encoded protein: CAIQGQQNTEAFF.

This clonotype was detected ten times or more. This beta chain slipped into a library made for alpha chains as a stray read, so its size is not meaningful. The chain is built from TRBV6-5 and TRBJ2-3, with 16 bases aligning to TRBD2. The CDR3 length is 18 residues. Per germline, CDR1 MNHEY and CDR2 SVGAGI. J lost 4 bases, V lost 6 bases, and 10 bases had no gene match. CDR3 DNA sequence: TGTGCCAGCAGCTCCGGGACTAGCGGGAGGGGACGCGCAGATACGCAGTATTTT. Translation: CASSSGTSGRGRADTQYF.

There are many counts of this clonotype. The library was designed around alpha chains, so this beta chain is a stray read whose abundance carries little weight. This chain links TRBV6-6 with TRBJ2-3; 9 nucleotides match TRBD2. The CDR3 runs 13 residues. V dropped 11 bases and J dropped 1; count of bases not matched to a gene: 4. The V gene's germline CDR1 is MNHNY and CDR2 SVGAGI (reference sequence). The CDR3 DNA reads TGTGCCGTACGACTAGCGGGCACAGATACGCAGTATTTT. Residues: CAVRLAGTDTQYF.

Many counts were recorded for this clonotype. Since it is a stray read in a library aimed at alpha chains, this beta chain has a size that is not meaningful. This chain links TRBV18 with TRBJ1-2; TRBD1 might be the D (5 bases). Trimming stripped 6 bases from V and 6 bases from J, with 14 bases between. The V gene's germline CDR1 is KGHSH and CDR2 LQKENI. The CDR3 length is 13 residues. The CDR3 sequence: CASSEGQLDGYTF. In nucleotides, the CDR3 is TGTGCCAGCTCCGAGGGGCAGCTAGATGGCTACACCTTC.